This T cell receptor (beta chain) was retrieved from a study of human T cells and chemical hapten exposure. Study overall: Throughout a study of roughly 25 weeks, patients underwent weekly scalp administration of diphenylcyclopropenone doses.

Time point denoted: pre-sensitization, week 0. As for treatment: therapeutic diphenylcyclopropenone sensitization with weekly scalp DPC. Donors were 18 to 70-year-old alopecia patients suitable for DPC. V was clipped by 5 bases and J by 9 bases, with 17 bases between them. There are 14 residues in the CDR3. Germline CDR1 reads ENHRY; CDR2 reads SYGVKD. This clonotype was detected many times. Its antigen is still unknown. For the library, individual cDNA molecules each received unique molecular identifiers. TCRdb analysed the RACE reads with MiXCR anew, one entry per CDR3 protein. The sample consists of 200,000 to 300,000 distinct CDR3 sequences, around 9.3% of them appearing once. General study points: Expanded TCRs were compared with controls, and the expanded TCRs formed significantly more large CDR3 similarity clusters.

Here the sequenced sample was whole blood, taken in connection with sensitization to the hapten diphenylcyclopropenone (DPC). The chain recombines TRBV10-3 with TRBJ2-1; D may be TRBD2 (6 bases). This clonotype was obtained from a woman aged 40 to 49 with alopecia areata. Some clones in this sample may be carry-over from other donors' samples. CDR3 nucleotides: TGTGCCATCAGTTCCCGGGCTAGCGAACGTGAGCAGTTCTTC. The encoded protein is CAISSRASEREQFF.